Following are 12 T cell receptor beta chains from one sample sequenced in a study of blood T cells in healthy people across ages. A sample-barcoded 5' primer and a J-beta primer mix were used in a second PCR of roughly 7 to 12 cycles. TCRdb reanalysed the 5' RACE reads using MiXCR and keeps one entry per CDR3 protein. The sample has around 900,000 distinct CDR3 sequences; 51% are singletons. Sequencing used blood. These receptors originate from a woman aged 55-69 years in good health.

This clonotype was detected only a few times. CDR3 in amino acids: CASRRLVRYNEQFF. The CDR3 DNA follows: TGTGCCAGCAGACGATTAGTGAGATACAATGAGCAGTTCTTC. The genes are TRBV6-5 and TRBJ2-1; D unresolved. The germline CDR1 and CDR2 sequences are MNHEY and SVGAGI. This CDR3 is built from 14 residues. Trimming removed 6 bases from V and 4 bases from J, with 13 bases in between.

Only one count was recorded for this clonotype. The rearrangement links TRBV5-6 to TRBJ2-5; a weak D match, TRBD2 (6 bases). This CDR3 has 13 residues. CDR1 is SGHDT and CDR2 is YYEEEE in the germline V gene. The V and J ends lost 9 bases and 5 bases respectively, with 17 bases between them. In nucleotides, the CDR3 is TGTGCCACCAAAGCCACGGGGAGGGAGACCCAGTACTTC. Translating it yields CATKATGRETQYF.

This clonotype was seen a handful of times. V usage is TRBV3-1 and J usage is TRBJ2-1, with 12 bases that match TRBD2. Germline-derived CDR1 and CDR2 are LGHDT and YNNKEL (reference sequence). The CDR3 runs to 14 residues. V lost 4 bases and J lost 9; bases outside the gene matches: 4. DNA for the CDR3: TGTGCCAGCAGCCGACTAGCGGGAGACGGTGAGCAGTTCTTC. It is translated as CASSRLAGDGEQFF.

This chain joins TRBV7-3 and TRBJ2-1; D is unclear. Trimming removed 0 bases from V and 0 bases from J, with 6 bases in between. The germline V gene encodes CDR1 SGHTA and CDR2 FQGTGA. There are 15 residues in the CDR3. CDR3 sequence (DNA): TGTGCCAGCAGCTTAACCACGAGCTCCTACAATGAGCAGTTCTTC. The encoded protein is CASSLTTSSYNEQFF. The whole variable domain, remainder taken from reference TRBV7-3 and TRBJ2-1, is GAGVSQTPSNKVTEKGKYVELRCDPISGHTALYWYRQSLGQGPEFLIYFQGTGAADDSGLPNDRFFAVRPEGSVSTLKIQRTERGDSAVYLCASSLTTSSYNEQFFGPGTRLTVL.

The CDR3 protein is CASSEGSGVGTYYGYTF. The CDR3 coding sequence is TGTGCCAGCAGTGAAGGGTCGGGCGTGGGTACTTACTATGGCTACACCTTC. This rearrangement joins TRBV6-1 to TRBJ1-2; D ambiguous. V gave up 1 base and J gave up 3 bases, with 18 bases separating them. The length of the CDR3 is 17 residues. Germline V gives CDR1 MNHNS, CDR2 SASEGT.

The gene calls are TRBV28 and TRBJ2-7; unclear D gene. V was clipped by 0 bases and J by 5 bases, with 14 bases between them. Germline CDR1 and CDR2: MDHEN and SYDVKM. This CDR3 has 15 residues. CDR3 sequence: CASSLCPVVPHEQYF. Written as DNA, the CDR3 is TGTGCCAGCAGTTTATGTCCAGTAGTTCCCCACGAGCAGTACTTC.

The V and J genes are TRBV4-1 and TRBJ1-2; maybe TRBD1 (5 bases). Germline values: CDR1 MGHRA, CDR2 YSYEKL. This CDR3 is 14 amino acids long. The V gene lost 4 bases and the J gene lost 4 bases, with 13 bases spanning the gap. CDR3: CASSPRDGTYGYTF. The CDR3 DNA is TGCGCCAGCAGCCCTCGGGACGGTACCTATGGCTACACCTTC.

This clonotype was seen more than once but under ten times. This chain links TRBV15 with TRBJ2-5; a weak D match, TRBD1 (6 bases). This CDR3 is 13 amino acids long. V was pared by 3 bases and J by 5 bases, with 10 bases between. Germline V gene lookup returns CDR1 LNHNV and CDR2 YYDKDF (reference sequence). CDR3 sequence reads: CATSRDQGETQYF. As DNA, the CDR3 is TGTGCCACCAGCAGGGATCAGGGGGAGACCCAGTACTTC.

J is TRBJ2-3 and V is TRBV27; D perhaps matches TRBD1 (6 bases). Germline V CDR1 and CDR2: MNHEY, SMNVEV (reference sequence). Trimming pared 6 bases from V and 2 bases from J, leaving 15 bases between. CDR3 length: 15 amino acids. The CDR3 loop is CASSPDSYATDTQYF. The DNA for the CDR3 is TGTGCCAGCAGCCCGGACAGTTACGCCACAGATACGCAGTATTTT.

Notes on this clonotype: An end of the junction does not agree with germline; a read error may underlie this. V gene TRBV5-1 combines with J gene TRBJ2-7, with TRBD2 as a possible D gene (5 bases). The germline V gene encodes CDR1 SGHRS and CDR2 YFSETQ. This CDR3 spans 14 amino acids. The CDR3 DNA reads TGCGCCGGCAGCACCGGACTTCTAACCTACGAGCAGTACTTC. This sequence encodes CAGSTGLLTYEQYF.

The chain couples TRBV30 to TRBJ2-7; no reliable D call. Trimming took off 1 base at V and 3 bases at J, with 10 bases between the two ends. The length of the CDR3 is 13 residues. Germline lookup yields CDR1 GTSNPN and CDR2 SVGIG (reference sequence). The CDR3 region is CAWSALGFYEQYF. In DNA, the CDR3 is TGTGCCTGGAGTGCTCTCGGATTCTACGAGCAGTACTTC.

This rearrangement joins TRBV12-3 or TRBV12-4 to TRBJ2-1; tentatively, D is TRBD2 (6 bases). This CDR3 spans 14 amino acids. Trimming removed 1 base at V and 4 bases at J, with 8 bases between. Written as DNA, the CDR3 is TGTGCCAGCAGTTTAGGGGAGGTTTACAATGAGCAGTTCTTC. Encoded protein: CASSLGEVYNEQFF.